This T cell receptor (beta chain) was sequenced for a study of T cell changes during pregnancy in multiple sclerosis. This clone was seen a few times. V lost 4 bases and J 0 bases, leaving 13 bases between the germline ends. CDR3 size: 15 residues. Germline V CDR1 and CDR2: SGDLS, YYNGEE. The method was immunoSEQ multiplex PCR; TCRdb's version includes in-frame clones alone and lacks a portion of them. There are under 70,000 clones in the sample; about 92% occur only once, and 5.5% to 7% lies in the top ten. The chain links TRBV9 to TRBJ1-1; no firm D call. The sequence came from a female donor in good health, enrolled as a control in a pregnancy study. This specimen was peripheral blood, taken in the third trimester of pregnancy. CDR3 coding DNA: TGTGCCAGCAGCCCCCTTTTGACAATGAACACTGAAGCTTTCTTT. This gives the protein CASSPLLTMNTEAFF.